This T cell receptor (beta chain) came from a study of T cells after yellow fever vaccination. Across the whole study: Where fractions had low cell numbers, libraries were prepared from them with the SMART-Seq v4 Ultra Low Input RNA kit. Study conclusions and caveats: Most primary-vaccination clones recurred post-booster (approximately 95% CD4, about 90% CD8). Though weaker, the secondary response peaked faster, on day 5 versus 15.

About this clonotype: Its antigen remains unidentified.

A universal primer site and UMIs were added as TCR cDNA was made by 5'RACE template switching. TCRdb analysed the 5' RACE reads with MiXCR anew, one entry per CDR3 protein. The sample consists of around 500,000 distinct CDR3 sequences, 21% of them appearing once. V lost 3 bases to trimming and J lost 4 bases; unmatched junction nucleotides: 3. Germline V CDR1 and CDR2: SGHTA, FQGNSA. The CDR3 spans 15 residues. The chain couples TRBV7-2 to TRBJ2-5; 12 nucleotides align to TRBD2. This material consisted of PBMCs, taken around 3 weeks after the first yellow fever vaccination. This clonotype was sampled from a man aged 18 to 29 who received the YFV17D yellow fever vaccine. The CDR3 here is CASSFRTSGVETQYF. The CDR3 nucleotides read TGTGCCAGCAGCTTCCGGACTAGCGGGGTAGAGACCCAGTACTTC.